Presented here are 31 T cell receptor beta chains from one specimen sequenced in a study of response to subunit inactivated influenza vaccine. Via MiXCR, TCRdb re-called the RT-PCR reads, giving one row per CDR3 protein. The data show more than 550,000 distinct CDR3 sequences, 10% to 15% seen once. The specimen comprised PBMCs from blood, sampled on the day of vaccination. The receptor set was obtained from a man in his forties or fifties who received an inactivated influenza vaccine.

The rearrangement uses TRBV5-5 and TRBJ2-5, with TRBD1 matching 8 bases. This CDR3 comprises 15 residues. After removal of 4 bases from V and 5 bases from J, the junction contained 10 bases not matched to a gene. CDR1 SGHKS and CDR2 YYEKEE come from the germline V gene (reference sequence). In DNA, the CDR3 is TGTGCCAGCAGCCTTAGAGACAGGGGCGGGGAGACCCAGTACTTC. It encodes CASSLRDRGGETQYF.

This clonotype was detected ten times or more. The CDR3 region is CASSQDRGHTGELFF. In nucleotides, the CDR3 is TGCGCCAGCAGCCAAGACAGGGGACACACCGGGGAGCTGTTTTTT. V is TRBV5-1 and J is TRBJ2-2; 8 positions match TRBD1. The CDR3 loop spans 15 amino acids. In germline, CDR1 is SGHRS, CDR2 YFSETQ. The trim removed 4 bases at V and 3 bases at J, leaving 5 bases unmatched.

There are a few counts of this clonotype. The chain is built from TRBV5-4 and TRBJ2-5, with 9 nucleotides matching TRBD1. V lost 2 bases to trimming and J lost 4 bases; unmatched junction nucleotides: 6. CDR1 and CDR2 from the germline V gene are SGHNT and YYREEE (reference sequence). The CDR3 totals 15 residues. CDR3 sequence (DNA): TGTGCCAGCAGCTTCCCCGGGACAGGGCTAGAGACCCAGTACTTC. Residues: CASSFPGTGLETQYF. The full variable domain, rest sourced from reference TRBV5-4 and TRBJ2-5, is ETGVTQSPTHLIKTRGQQVTLRCSSQSGHNTVSWYQQALGQGPQFIFQYYREEENGRGNFPPRFSGLQFPNYSSELNVNALELDDSALYLCASSFPGTGLETQYFGPGTRLLVL.

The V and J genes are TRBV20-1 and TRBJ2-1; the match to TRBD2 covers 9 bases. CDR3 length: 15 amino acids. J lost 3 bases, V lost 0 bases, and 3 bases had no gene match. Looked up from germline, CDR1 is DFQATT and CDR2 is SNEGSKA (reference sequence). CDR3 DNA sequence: TGCAGTGCTAGAGATAGCGGGAGCAACTACAATGAGCAGTTCTTC. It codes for CSARDSGSNYNEQFF.

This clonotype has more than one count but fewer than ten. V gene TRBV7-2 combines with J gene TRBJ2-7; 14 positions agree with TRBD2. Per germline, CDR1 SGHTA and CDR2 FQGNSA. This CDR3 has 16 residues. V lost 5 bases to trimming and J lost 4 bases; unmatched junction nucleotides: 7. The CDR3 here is CASSLRLAGGVYEQYF. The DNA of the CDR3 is TGTGCCAGCAGCCTGAGACTAGCGGGGGGGGTGTACGAGCAGTACTTC.

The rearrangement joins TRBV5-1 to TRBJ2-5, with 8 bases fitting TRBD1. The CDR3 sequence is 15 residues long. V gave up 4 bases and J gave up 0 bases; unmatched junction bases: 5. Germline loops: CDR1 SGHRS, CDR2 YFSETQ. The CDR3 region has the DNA TGCGCCAGCAGCATAGGGACAGGCTACCAAGAGACCCAGTACTTC. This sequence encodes CASSIGTGYQETQYF.

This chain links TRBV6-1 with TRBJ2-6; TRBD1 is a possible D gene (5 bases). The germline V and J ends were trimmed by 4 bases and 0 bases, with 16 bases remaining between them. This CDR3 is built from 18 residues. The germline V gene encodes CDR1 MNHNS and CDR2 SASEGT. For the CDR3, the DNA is TGTGCCAGCAGTGCCGACAGCTACCTTAGCTCTGGGGCCAACGTCCTGACTTTC. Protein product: CASSADSYLSSGANVLTF.

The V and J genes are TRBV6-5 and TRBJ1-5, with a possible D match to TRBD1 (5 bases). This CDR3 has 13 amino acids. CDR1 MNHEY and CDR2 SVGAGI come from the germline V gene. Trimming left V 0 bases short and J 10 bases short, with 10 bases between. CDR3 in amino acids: CASSYSSWDPQHF. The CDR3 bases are TGTGCCAGCAGTTACTCGTCTTGGGACCCCCAGCATTTT.

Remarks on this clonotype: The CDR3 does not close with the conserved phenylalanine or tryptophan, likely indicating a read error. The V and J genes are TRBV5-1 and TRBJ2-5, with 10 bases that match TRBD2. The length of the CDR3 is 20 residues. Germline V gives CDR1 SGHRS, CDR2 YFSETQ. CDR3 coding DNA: TGCGCCAGCAGCTTGGCCACTTATCGTGCTAGCGGGGGAATCCAAGAGACTCAGTACTTG. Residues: CASSLATYRASGGIQETQYL.

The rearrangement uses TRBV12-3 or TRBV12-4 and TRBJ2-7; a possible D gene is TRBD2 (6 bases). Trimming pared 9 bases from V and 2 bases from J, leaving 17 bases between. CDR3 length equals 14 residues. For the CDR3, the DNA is TGTGCCAGTCGGACCGAGGGACTGACCTACGAGCAGTACTTC. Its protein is CASRTEGLTYEQYF.

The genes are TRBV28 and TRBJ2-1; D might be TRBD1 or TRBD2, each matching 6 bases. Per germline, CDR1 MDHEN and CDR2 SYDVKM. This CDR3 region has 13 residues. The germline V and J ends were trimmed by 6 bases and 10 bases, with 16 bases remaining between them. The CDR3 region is CASSLWGAEEQFF. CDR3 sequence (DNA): TGTGCCAGCAGCCTATGGGGGGCGGAGGAGCAGTTCTTC.

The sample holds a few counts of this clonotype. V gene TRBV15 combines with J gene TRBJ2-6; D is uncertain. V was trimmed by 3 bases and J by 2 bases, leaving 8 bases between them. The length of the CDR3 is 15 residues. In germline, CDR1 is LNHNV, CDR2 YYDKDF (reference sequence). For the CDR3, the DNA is TGTGCCACCAGCAGTGATGACCCTGGGGCCAACGTCCTGACTTTC. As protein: CATSSDDPGANVLTF.

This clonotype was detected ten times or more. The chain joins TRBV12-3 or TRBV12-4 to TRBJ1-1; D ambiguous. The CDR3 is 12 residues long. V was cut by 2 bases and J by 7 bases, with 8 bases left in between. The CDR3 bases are TGTGCCAGCAGTTTAATAGGCTTTGAAGCTTTCTTT. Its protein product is CASSLIGFEAFF.

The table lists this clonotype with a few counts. CDR3 nucleotides: TGTGCCAGCACGGGACAGGGAACAGATACGCAGTATTTT. Its translation is CASTGQGTDTQYF. The gene calls are TRBV2 and TRBJ2-3; TRBD1 matches at 9 bases. V lost 7 bases to trimming and J lost 3 bases; unmatched junction nucleotides: 2. The germline V gene encodes CDR1 SNHLY and CDR2 FYNNEI. This CDR3 spans 13 amino acids.

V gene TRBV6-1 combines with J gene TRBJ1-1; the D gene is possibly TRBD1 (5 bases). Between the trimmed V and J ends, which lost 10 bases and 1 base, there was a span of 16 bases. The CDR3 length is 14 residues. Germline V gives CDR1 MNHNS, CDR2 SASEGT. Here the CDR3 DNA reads TGTGCCACCCTCCGGGGACGGGAGAACACTGAAGCTTTCTTT. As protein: CATLRGRENTEAFF.

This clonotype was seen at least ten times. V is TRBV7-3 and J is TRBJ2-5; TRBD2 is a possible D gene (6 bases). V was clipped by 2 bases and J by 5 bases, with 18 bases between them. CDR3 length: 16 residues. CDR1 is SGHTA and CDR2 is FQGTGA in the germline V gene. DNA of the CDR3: TGTGCCAGCAGCTTAGGAGCTAGCGCACGAGGGGAGACCCAGTACTTC. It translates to CASSLGASARGETQYF. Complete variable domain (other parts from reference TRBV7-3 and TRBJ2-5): GAGVSQTPSNKVTEKGKYVELRCDPISGHTALYWYRQSLGQGPEFLIYFQGTGAADDSGLPNDRFFAVRPEGSVSTLKIQRTERGDSAVYLCASSLGASARGETQYFGPGTRLLVL.

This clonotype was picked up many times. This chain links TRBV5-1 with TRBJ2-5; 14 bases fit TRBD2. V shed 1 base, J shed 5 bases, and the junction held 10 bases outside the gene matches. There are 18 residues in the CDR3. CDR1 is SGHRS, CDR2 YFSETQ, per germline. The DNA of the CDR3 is TGCGCCAGCAGCTTGCAAGGGACTAGCGGGAGAAGTTTGGAGACCCAGTACTTC. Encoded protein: CASSLQGTSGRSLETQYF. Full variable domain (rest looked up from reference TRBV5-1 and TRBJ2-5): KAGVTQTPRYLIKTRGQQVTLSCSPISGHRSVSWYQQTPGQGLQFLFEYFSETQRNKGNFPGRFSGRQFSNSRSEMNVSTLELGDSALYLCASSLQGTSGRSLETQYFGPGTRLLVL.

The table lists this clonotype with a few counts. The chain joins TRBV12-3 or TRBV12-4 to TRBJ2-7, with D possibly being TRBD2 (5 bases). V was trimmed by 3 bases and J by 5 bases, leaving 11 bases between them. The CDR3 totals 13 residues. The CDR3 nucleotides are TGTGCCAGCAGTTTTGACCCGGAGGACGAGCAGTACTTC. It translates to CASSFDPEDEQYF.

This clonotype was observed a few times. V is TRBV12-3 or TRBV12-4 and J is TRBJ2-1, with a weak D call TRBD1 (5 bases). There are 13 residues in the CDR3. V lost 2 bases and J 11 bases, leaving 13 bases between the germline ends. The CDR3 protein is CASSLTPGFKQFF. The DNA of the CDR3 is TGTGCCAGCAGTTTAACGCCAGGGTTTAAGCAGTTCTTC.

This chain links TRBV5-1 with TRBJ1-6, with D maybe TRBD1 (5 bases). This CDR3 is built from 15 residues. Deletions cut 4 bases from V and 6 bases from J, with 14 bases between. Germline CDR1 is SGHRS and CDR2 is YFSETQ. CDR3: CASSQEGRINSPLHF. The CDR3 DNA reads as TGCGCCAGCAGCCAAGAGGGGCGGATTAATTCACCCCTCCACTTT.

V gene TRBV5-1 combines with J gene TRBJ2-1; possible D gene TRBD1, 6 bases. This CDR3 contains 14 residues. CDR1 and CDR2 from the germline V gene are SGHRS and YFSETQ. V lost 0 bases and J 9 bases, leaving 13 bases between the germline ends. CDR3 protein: CASSLDRDRGEQFF. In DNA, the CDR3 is TGCGCCAGCAGCTTGGACAGGGATCGTGGTGAGCAGTTCTTC.

The CDR3 nucleotides read TGTGCCAGCAGCTTAGGGCTAGCGAACAAAGAGACCCAGTACTTC. This encodes CASSLGLANKETQYF. The gene calls are TRBV7-7 and TRBJ2-5, with D possibly matching TRBD2 (6 bases). Trimming stripped 1 base from V and 3 bases from J, with 12 bases between. Per the germline V gene, CDR1 is SSHAT and CDR2 is FNYEAQ (reference sequence). The CDR3 contains 15 residues.

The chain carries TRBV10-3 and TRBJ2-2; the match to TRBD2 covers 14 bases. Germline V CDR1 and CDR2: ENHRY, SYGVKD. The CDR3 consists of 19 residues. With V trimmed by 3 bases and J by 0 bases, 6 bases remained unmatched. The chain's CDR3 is CAISDPGLAGGANTGELFF. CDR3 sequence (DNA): TGTGCCATCAGTGATCCCGGACTAGCGGGAGGTGCGAACACCGGGGAGCTGTTTTTT.

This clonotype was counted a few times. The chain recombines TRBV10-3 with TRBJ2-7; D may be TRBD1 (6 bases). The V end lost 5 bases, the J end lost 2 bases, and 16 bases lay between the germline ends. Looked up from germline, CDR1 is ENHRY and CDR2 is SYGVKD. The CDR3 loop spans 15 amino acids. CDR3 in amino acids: CAISSVQGSAYEQYF. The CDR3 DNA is TGTGCCATCAGTTCTGTACAGGGCTCCGCCTACGAGCAGTACTTC.

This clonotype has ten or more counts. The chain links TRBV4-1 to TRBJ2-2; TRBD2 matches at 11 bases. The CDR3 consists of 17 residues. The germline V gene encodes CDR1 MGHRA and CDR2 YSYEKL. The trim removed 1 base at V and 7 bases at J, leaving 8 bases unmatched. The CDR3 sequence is CASSQGLAGINYGELFF. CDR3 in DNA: TGCGCCAGCAGCCAAGGACTAGCGGGGATAAATTACGGGGAGCTGTTTTTT.

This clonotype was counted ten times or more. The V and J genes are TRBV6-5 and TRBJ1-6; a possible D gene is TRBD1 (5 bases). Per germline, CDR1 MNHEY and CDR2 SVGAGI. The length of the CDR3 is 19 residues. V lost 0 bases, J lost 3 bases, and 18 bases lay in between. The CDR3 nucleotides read TGTGCCAGCAGTTACTCTGTACCGGGACCGAAGGTCTATAATTCACCCCTCCACTTT. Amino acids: CASSYSVPGPKVYNSPLHF.

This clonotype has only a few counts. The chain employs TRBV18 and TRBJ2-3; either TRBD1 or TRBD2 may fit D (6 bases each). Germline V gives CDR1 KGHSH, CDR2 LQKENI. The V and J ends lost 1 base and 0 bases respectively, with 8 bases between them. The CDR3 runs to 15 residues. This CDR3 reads CASSPQGGSTDTQYF. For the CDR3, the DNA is TGTGCCAGCTCACCACAGGGGGGTAGCACAGATACGCAGTATTTT.

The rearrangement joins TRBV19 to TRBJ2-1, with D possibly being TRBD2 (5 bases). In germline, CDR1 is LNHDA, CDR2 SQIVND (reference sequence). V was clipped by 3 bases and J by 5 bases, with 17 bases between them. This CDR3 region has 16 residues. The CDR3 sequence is CASSMASLALNNEQFF. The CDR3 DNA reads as TGTGCCAGTAGTATGGCGAGCCTAGCTCTAAACAATGAGCAGTTCTTC.

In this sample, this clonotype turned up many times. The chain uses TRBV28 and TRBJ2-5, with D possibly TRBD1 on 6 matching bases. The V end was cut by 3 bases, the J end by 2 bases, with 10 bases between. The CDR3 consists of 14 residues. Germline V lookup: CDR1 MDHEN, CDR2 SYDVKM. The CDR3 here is CASSFGQPQETQYF. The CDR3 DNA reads TGTGCCAGCAGTTTTGGACAGCCGCAAGAGACCCAGTACTTC.

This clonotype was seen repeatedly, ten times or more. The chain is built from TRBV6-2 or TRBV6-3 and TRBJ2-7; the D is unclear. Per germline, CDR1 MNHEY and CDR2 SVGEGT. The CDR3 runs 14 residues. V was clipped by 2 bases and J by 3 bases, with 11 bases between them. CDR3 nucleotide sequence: TGTGCCAGCAGTTACCGCCAGCAAATCTACGAGCAGTACTTC. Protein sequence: CASSYRQQIYEQYF.

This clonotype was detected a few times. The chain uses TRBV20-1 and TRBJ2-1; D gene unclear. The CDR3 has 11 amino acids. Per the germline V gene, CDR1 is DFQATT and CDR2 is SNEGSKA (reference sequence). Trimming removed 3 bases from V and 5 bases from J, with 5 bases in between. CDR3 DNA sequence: TGCAGTGCTAGTGGACACAATGAGCAGTTCTTC. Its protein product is CSASGHNEQFF.